Sequencing of this TCR beta chain was carried out in a study of neurological immune-mediated disorders. Each CDR3 protein is one row after TCRdb ran MiXCR on the 5' RACE reads. The sample contains 35,000 to 40,000 distinct CDR3 sequences, around 10% of which appear only once. Time point specified: technical triplicate 1. The sample holds many counts of this clonotype. Trimming at V came to 3 bases and at J to 8 bases, leaving 7 bases not matched to a gene. CDR1 and CDR2 from the germline V gene are DFQATT and SNEGSKA (reference sequence). The CDR3 has 14 amino acids. The sequence derives from a man aged 55-75 years with HTLV-1-associated myelopathy (HAM/TSP). The rearrangement uses TRBV20-1 and TRBJ1-4; 9 bases match TRBD1. Source material: PBMCs. Here the CDR3 reads CSAREQGAREKLFF. CDR3 nucleotides: TGCAGTGCTAGGGAACAGGGGGCAAGAGAAAAACTGTTTTTT.